These T cell receptor beta chains were read from a single sample in a study of graft-versus-host responses after intestinal transplantation. Produced via immunoSEQ multiplex PCR; TCRdb's table is partial and in-frame only. Counted here are 77,000 or so clones, 80% to 95% occurring once; the ten biggest clones make up roughly 0.7%. This sample comprised PBMCs, obtained 98 days after intestinal transplantation. These receptors were collected from a human patient who received an intestinal transplant, so some T cells may come from the graft donor. CDR3s include the opening cysteine and the closing phenylalanine or tryptophan. D genes are given only for firm matches. Part of the rows lack a size; the others show once, few, many or a class for expanded clones.

J gene: TRBJ1-5; V gene: TRBV5-1; clone size: .; D gene: TRBD1; CDR3 DNA: TGCGCCAGCAGCTTGGAGGGGACAGGGACTCAGCCCCAGCATTTT; CDR3 protein: CASSLEGTGTQPQHF
J gene: TRBJ2-1; V gene: TRBV10-2; clone size: .; D gene: TRBD1; CDR3 DNA: TGCGCCAGCAGTGAGTGGACAGGGAACGACAATGAGCAGTTCTTC; CDR3 protein: CASSEWTGNDNEQFF
J gene: TRBJ1-2; V gene: TRBV2; clone size: once; D gene: .; CDR3 DNA: TGTGCCAGCAGACGGGGGGGATATGGCTACACCTTC; CDR3 protein: CASRRGGYGYTF
J gene: TRBJ1-1; V gene: TRBV7-4; clone size: .; D gene: .; CDR3 DNA: TGTGCCAGCAGCTTAATGAGACAGGTGAACACTGAAGCTTTCTTT; CDR3 protein: CASSLMRQVNTEAFF
J gene: TRBJ1-1; V gene: TRBV4-1; clone size: .; D gene: .; CDR3 DNA: TGCGCCAGCAGCCACTCACCGGGGCAGGGGTACACTGAAGCTTTCTTT; CDR3 protein: CASSHSPGQGYTEAFF
J gene: TRBJ1-2; V gene: TRBV4-1; clone size: few; D gene: .; CDR3 DNA: TGCGCCAGCAGCCAAGAGACGGACTATGGCTACACCTTC; CDR3 protein: CASSQETDYGYTF
J gene: TRBJ1-6; V gene: TRBV7-6; clone size: .; D gene: .; CDR3 DNA: TGTGCCAGCAGCTTAGACAATAATTCACCCCTCCACTTT; CDR3 protein: CASSLDNNSPLHF
J gene: TRBJ2-5; V gene: TRBV19; clone size: .; D gene: TRBD2; CDR3 DNA: TGTGCCAGTAGTATAGTTTCCAGCGGGGGGGCCCGGGAGACCCAGTACTTC; CDR3 protein: CASSIVSSGGARETQYF
J gene: TRBJ2-7; V gene: TRBV4-1; clone size: .; D gene: .; CDR3 DNA: TGCGCCAGCAGCCAAATAGTGGTAACAGGGTCCAGGGAGCAGTACTTC; CDR3 protein: CASSQIVVTGSREQYF
J gene: TRBJ2-1; V gene: TRBV4-1; clone size: .; D gene: TRBD2; CDR3 DNA: TGCGCCAGCAGCCAAGTACCTAGCGGGAGGTACAATGAGCAGTTCTTC; CDR3 protein: CASSQVPSGRYNEQFF
J gene: TRBJ2-7; V gene: TRBV7-8; clone size: .; D gene: TRBD2; CDR3 DNA: TGTGCCAGCAGCTACCTGGCGGGAGGGCTCGAGCAGTACTTC; CDR3 protein: CASSYLAGGLEQYF
J gene: TRBJ2-7; V gene: TRBV6-5; clone size: once; D gene: TRBD2; CDR3 DNA: TGTGCCAGCAGTGCCCTAGCGGGAGACAGGGAGCAGTACTTC; CDR3 protein: CASSALAGDREQYF
J gene: TRBJ1-1; V gene: TRBV6-1; clone size: .; D gene: TRBD1; CDR3 DNA: TGTGCCAGCAGTGAAGCGCTTACAGGGGGCGGGAACACTGAAGCTTTCTTT; CDR3 protein: CASSEALTGGGNTEAFF
J gene: TRBJ1-1; V gene: TRBV5-6; clone size: .; D gene: .; CDR3 DNA: TGTGCCAGCAGCTTGGAGGTGCTGGGGTTCACTGAAGCTTTCTTT; CDR3 protein: CASSLEVLGFTEAFF
J gene: TRBJ1-5; V gene: TRBV28; clone size: once; D gene: .; CDR3 DNA: TGTGCCAGCAGCTTCCCGCGGCCTGATCAGCCCCAGCATTTT; CDR3 protein: CASSFPRPDQPQHF
J gene: TRBJ2-3; V gene: TRBV6-4; clone size: .; D gene: TRBD1; CDR3 DNA: TGTGCCAGCAGCCTCGGGACAGGGGGCACAGATACGCAGTATTTT; CDR3 protein: CASSLGTGGTDTQYF
J gene: TRBJ1-1; V gene: TRBV5-4; clone size: .; D gene: TRBD1; CDR3 DNA: TGTGCCAGCAGCATCTACAGGGGCGACACTGAAGCTTTCTTT; CDR3 protein: CASSIYRGDTEAFF
J gene: TRBJ2-5; V gene: TRBV4-1; clone size: .; D gene: TRBD1; CDR3 DNA: TGCGCCAGCAGCCGACCCGGGACAGAAGAGACCCAGTACTTC; CDR3 protein: CASSRPGTEETQYF
J gene: TRBJ2-7; V gene: TRBV19; clone size: .; D gene: .; CDR3 DNA: TGTGCCAGTAGTTCCAGGGACTCCTACGAGCAGTACTTC; CDR3 protein: CASSSRDSYEQYF
J gene: TRBJ2-7; V gene: TRBV4-1; clone size: few; D gene: .; CDR3 DNA: TGCGCCAGCAGCCAAGTAGCCGGCAGCTTCTACGAGCAGTACTTC; CDR3 protein: CASSQVAGSFYEQYF
J gene: TRBJ1-1; V gene: TRBV11-1; clone size: .; D gene: .; CDR3 DNA: TGTGCCAGCAGCTTACAGGGGAACACTGAAGCTTTCTTT; CDR3 protein: CASSLQGNTEAFF
J gene: TRBJ1-1; V gene: TRBV5-1; clone size: .; D gene: .; CDR3 DNA: TGCGCCAGCGGCCCCTTTGATGGGTCCACTGAAGCTTTCTTT; CDR3 protein: CASGPFDGSTEAFF
J gene: TRBJ2-7; V gene: TRBV29-1; clone size: .; D gene: .; CDR3 DNA: TGCAGCTTCACTCCGGGGCGCGATACCTACGAGCAGTACTTC; CDR3 protein: CSFTPGRDTYEQYF
J gene: TRBJ2-2; V gene: TRBV10-1; clone size: once; D gene: TRBD1; CDR3 DNA: TGCGCCAGCAGTCCGACAGGGGAGGAGGGCGGGGAGCTGTTTTTT; CDR3 protein: CASSPTGEEGGELFF
J gene: TRBJ2-1; V gene: TRBV5-1; clone size: once; D gene: TRBD2; CDR3 DNA: TGCGCCAGCATCCCAACCCCGGGAGGGCCAGGTAATGAGCAGTTCTTC; CDR3 protein: CASIPTPGGPGNEQFF
J gene: TRBJ1-3; V gene: TRBV7-2; clone size: .; D gene: TRBD1; CDR3 DNA: TGTGCCAGCAGCTTAGGACGACAGGGTGACACCACCATATATTTT; CDR3 protein: CASSLGRQGDTTIYF
J gene: TRBJ1-1; V gene: TRBV11-3; clone size: .; D gene: .; CDR3 DNA: TGTGCCAGCAGAAAGGGAGTGAACACTGAAGCTTTCTTT; CDR3 protein: CASRKGVNTEAFF
J gene: TRBJ2-3; V gene: TRBV7-9; clone size: .; D gene: .; CDR3 DNA: TGTGCCAGCAGCTTAGGCGTGTCCGGGGGCGCAGATACGCAGTATTTT; CDR3 protein: CASSLGVSGGADTQYF
J gene: TRBJ2-3; V gene: TRBV5-1; clone size: .; D gene: .; CDR3 DNA: TGCGCCAGCAGCTTGGCGTCGCGGCCCGGATCAGATACGCAGTATTTT; CDR3 protein: CASSLASRPGSDTQYF
J gene: TRBJ2-3; V gene: TRBV5-6; clone size: .; D gene: .; CDR3 DNA: TGTGCCAGCAGCCCGGGAACAGGGCGGGCAGATACGCAGTATTTT; CDR3 protein: CASSPGTGRADTQYF
J gene: TRBJ2-2; V gene: TRBV29-1; clone size: .; D gene: .; CDR3 DNA: TGCAGCGTTGGTGTAGGGCTTGATTGGGGGGAGCTGTTTTTT; CDR3 protein: CSVGVGLDWGELFF
J gene: TRBJ1-1; V gene: TRBV6-6; clone size: few; D gene: .; CDR3 DNA: TGTGCCAGCACACAGGGGAACACTGAAGCTTTCTTT; CDR3 protein: CASTQGNTEAFF
J gene: TRBJ2-3; V gene: TRBV7-2; clone size: .; D gene: TRBD2; CDR3 DNA: TGTGCCAGCAGCTTAAGTAGCGGGAGGACAGATACGCAGTATTTT; CDR3 protein: CASSLSSGRTDTQYF
J gene: TRBJ2-7; V gene: TRBV5-4; clone size: .; D gene: TRBD2; CDR3 DNA: TGTGCCAGCAGCTTAGGGACTAGCGGGACTTCCTACGAGCAGTACTTC; CDR3 protein: CASSLGTSGTSYEQYF
J gene: TRBJ1-6; V gene: TRBV28; clone size: once; D gene: TRBD1; CDR3 DNA: TGTGCCAGCAGGGGACTTACAGGGGGGCCTTCACCCCTCCACTTT; CDR3 protein: CASRGLTGGPSPLHF
J gene: TRBJ2-6; V gene: TRBV6-5; clone size: .; D gene: TRBD1; CDR3 DNA: TGTGCCAGCAGTTCCCGGACAGGGGCTGGGGCCAACGTCCTGACTTTC; CDR3 protein: CASSSRTGAGANVLTF
J gene: TRBJ2-1; V gene: TRBV7-9; clone size: .; D gene: .; CDR3 DNA: TGTGCCAGCAGCTTAGGAGGTCGAGTGTACAGGAGCAATGAGCAGTTCTTC; CDR3 protein: CASSLGGRVYRSNEQFF
J gene: TRBJ2-3; V gene: TRBV11-3; clone size: .; D gene: TRBD2; CDR3 DNA: TGTGCCAGCAGCTTAGGGACTAGCGGCACAGATACGCAGTATTTT; CDR3 protein: CASSLGTSGTDTQYF
J gene: TRBJ2-3; V gene: TRBV6-1; clone size: .; D gene: .; CDR3 DNA: TGTGCCAGCACTGACCCAACTGGCACAGATACGCAGTATTTT; CDR3 protein: CASTDPTGTDTQYF
J gene: TRBJ1-2; V gene: TRBV7-9; clone size: .; D gene: TRBD1; CDR3 DNA: TGTGCCAGCAGCTCGACAGGGGAGGGAGGAGGCTACACCTTC; CDR3 protein: CASSSTGEGGGYTF
J gene: TRBJ1-6; V gene: TRBV7-8; clone size: .; D gene: .; CDR3 DNA: TGTGCCAGCAGCTTAGGTTCACCCCTCCACTTT; CDR3 protein: CASSLGSPLHF
J gene: TRBJ2-7; V gene: TRBV5-1; clone size: .; D gene: TRBD1; CDR3 DNA: TGCGCCAGCAGCCATGGACAGGGCTTCGCCGAGCAGTACTTC; CDR3 protein: CASSHGQGFAEQYF
J gene: TRBJ1-1; V gene: TRBV5-4; clone size: once; D gene: TRBD1; CDR3 DNA: TGTGCCAGCAGCAGTGGACAGGGGCGGGGCACTGAAGCTTTCTTT; CDR3 protein: CASSSGQGRGTEAFF
J gene: TRBJ1-5; V gene: TRBV15; clone size: .; D gene: .; CDR3 DNA: TGTGCCACCAGCAGAGATAAAGGGGCAAATCAGCCCCAGCATTTT; CDR3 protein: CATSRDKGANQPQHF